This T cell receptor beta chain was identified during a study of graft-versus-host responses after intestinal transplantation. In the study overall: In this cohort, recipients had multivisceral, liver-intestinal, or isolated intestinal transplants. Every transplant recipient was induced with anti-thymocyte globulin, then maintained on tacrolimus and steroids for approximately three years.

Findings of the study overall: Early post-transplant falls in HvG clones accompanied the peak levels of circulating GvH clones. GvH clones turned up in recipient marrow; some had shown up first in ileum or blood.

The protocol was immunoSEQ multiplex PCR, while the TCRdb copy is restricted to in-frame clones and leaves out a portion. The sample holds 130,000 or so clones, around 90% seen once. Of note for this clone: Antigen unknown.

The CDR3 extends over 15 amino acids. CDR1 is SGDLS, CDR2 YYNGEE, per germline. V was trimmed by 0 bases and J by 0 bases, leaving 7 bases between them. This material consisted of unstimulated CD4+ T cells sorted from spleen or lymph node cells, taken before intestinal transplant. The sequence came from a human donor who received an intestinal transplant. The rearrangement links TRBV9 to TRBJ1-3; D not resolved. This CDR3 reads CASSVDPSSGNTIYF. DNA of the CDR3: TGTGCCAGCAGCGTAGATCCGTCCTCTGGAAACACCATATATTTT.